The 6 T cell receptor beta chains listed next were all sequenced from one sample in a study of blood T cell repertoires in COVID-19. The repertoire was sequenced with immunoSEQ multiplex PCR; TCRdb's copy has only in-frame clones and lacks some. The table records approximately 230,000 clones, around 90% of them present only once. The sequenced material came from peripheral blood. The receptor set was obtained from a man at least 80 years old with acute or convalescent COVID-19.

The chain has TRBV14 and TRBJ1-4, with unresolved D. The CDR3 length is 16 residues. CDR1 SGHDN and CDR2 FVKESK come from the germline V gene. The V and J ends lost 4 bases and 0 bases respectively, with 12 bases between them. The CDR3 DNA sequence: TGTGCCAGCAGCCTCCTCGGGAGCCCAACTAATGAAAAACTGTTTTTT. As protein: CASSLLGSPTNEKLFF.

The V gene is TRBV15, the J gene TRBJ2-2; 12 nucleotides agree with TRBD2. This CDR3 is built from 18 residues. Per germline, CDR1 LNHNV and CDR2 YYDKDF (reference sequence). V was pared by 9 bases and J by 6 bases, with 17 bases of the junction left unmatched. The chain's CDR3 is CATDYRRGLAGGSGELFF. CDR3 sequence (DNA): TGTGCCACGGATTACCGGCGGGGGCTAGCGGGAGGGTCCGGGGAGCTGTTTTTT.

V gene TRBV7-3 combines with J gene TRBJ2-1; TRBD2 might be the D (6 bases). The CDR3 loop spans 15 amino acids. V lost 4 bases to trimming and J lost 5 bases, with 15 bases between them. CDR1 is SGHTA, CDR2 FQGTGA, per germline. The CDR3 region has the DNA TGTGCCAGCAGCTCCCGGGACTGGAGCAACAATGAGCAGTTCTTC. Amino acid sequence: CASSSRDWSNNEQFF.

The genes are TRBV6-2 or TRBV6-3 and TRBJ2-3, with D tentatively TRBD2 (5 bases). The CDR3 has 16 amino acids. Germline V lookup: CDR1 MNHEY, CDR2 SVGEGT. V lost 2 bases, J lost 1 base, and 13 bases lay in between. The CDR3 DNA reads TGTGCCAGCAGTTACCGATCCCCGCGGGGCACAGATACGCAGTATTTT. Translating gives CASSYRSPRGTDTQYF.

The chain links TRBV15 to TRBJ1-1; D uncertain. Trimming pared 0 bases from V and 1 base from J, leaving 3 bases between. Germline V gene lookup returns CDR1 LNHNV and CDR2 YYDKDF (reference sequence). The CDR3 extends over 13 amino acids. The CDR3: CATSRDKNTEAFF. CDR3 nucleotides: TGTGCCACCAGCAGAGATAAGAACACTGAAGCTTTCTTT.

The genes are TRBV5-1 and TRBJ1-4; TRBD1 is a possible D gene (5 bases). This CDR3 has 14 amino acids. Germline CDR1 reads SGHRS; CDR2 reads YFSETQ. Between the trimmed V and J ends, which lost 2 bases and 5 bases, there was a span of 10 bases. The CDR3 reads CASSLEGVNEKLFF. The CDR3 coding sequence is TGCGCCAGCAGCTTAGAAGGGGTGAATGAAAAACTGTTTTTT. Together with reference TRBV5-1 and TRBJ1-4, the CDR3 gives the full variable domain: KAGVTQTPRYLIKTRGQQVTLSCSPISGHRSVSWYQQTPGQGLQFLFEYFSETQRNKGNFPGRFSGRQFSNSRSEMNVSTLELGDSALYLCASSLEGVNEKLFFGSGTQLSVL.